The rows below give T cell receptor beta chains drawn from one sample of a study of cytomegalovirus exposure and HLA in healthy donors. Here immunoSEQ multiplex PCR was the method, and the copy in TCRdb shows in-frame clones only, minus some. The table has 140,000 to 150,000 clones, approximately 85% seen once. The sequenced sample consisted of PBMCs. The receptors here all came from a woman between 40 and 50 years old in good health and CMV-seronegative. CDR3s include the opening cysteine and the closing phenylalanine or tryptophan. A D gene is named only where the DNA matches it firmly. Clone size appears in some rows only: once, few, many, or a class for an expanded clone.

cdr3_length,j_call,v_call,clone_size,d_call,cdr3_aa,cdr3_nt
14,TRBJ2-1,TRBV5-1,-,-,CASSLGPPGIEQFF,TGCGCCAGCAGCTTGGGGCCTCCGGGAATTGAGCAGTTCTTC
16,TRBJ1-2,TRBV28,-,TRBD1,CASSLVASTGAAGYTF,TGTGCCAGCAGTTTGGTTGCCTCGACAGGGGCTGCTGGCTACACCTTC
16,TRBJ2-1,TRBV6-6,-,TRBD2,CASSPKLAGVFNEQFF,TGTGCCAGCAGCCCAAAACTAGCGGGAGTATTCAATGAGCAGTTCTTC
16,TRBJ2-1,TRBV4-3,-,TRBD2,CASSRLTSGSYNEQFF,TGCGCCAGCAGCCGCCTGACTAGCGGTTCCTACAATGAGCAGTTCTTC
14,TRBJ2-4,TRBV27,-,TRBD2,CASSKEREGGIQYF,TGTGCCAGCAGTAAGGAGCGGGAGGGTGGCATTCAGTACTTC
16,TRBJ1-1,TRBV27,-,-,CASSLIGGNMNTEAFF,TGTGCCAGCAGTTTAATTGGCGGGAACATGAACACTGAAGCTTTCTTT
13,TRBJ2-7,TRBV7-2,-,-,CASSWAPTYEQYF,TGTGCCAGCAGCTGGGCCCCCACCTACGAGCAGTACTTC
15,TRBJ2-5,TRBV2,-,TRBD1,CASSDSRTGSETQYF,TGTGCCAGCAGTGATTCCCGGACAGGGAGCGAGACCCAGTACTTC
13,TRBJ2-2,TRBV5-1,-,-,CASSSTGAGELFF,TGCGCCAGCAGCTCTACAGGAGCCGGGGAGCTGTTTTTT
17,TRBJ2-3,TRBV6-1,-,-,CASSEAAEAEWPDTQYF,TGTGCCAGCAGTGAAGCTGCCGAAGCGGAGTGGCCAGATACGCAGTATTTT
11,TRBJ2-7,TRBV7-9,once,-,CSSSPDYEQYF,TGTTCCAGCAGTCCAGACTACGAGCAGTACTTC
16,TRBJ2-3,TRBV4-2,-,TRBD2,CASSQRASGTTDTQYF,TGTGCCAGCAGCCAAAGGGCTAGCGGGACCACAGATACGCAGTATTTT
12,TRBJ2-7,TRBV18,-,-,CASSPGIYEQYF,TGTGCCAGCTCACCAGGTATCTACGAGCAGTACTTC
14,TRBJ2-2,TRBV10-3,-,TRBD2,CAISSGRGTGELFF,TGTGCCATTTCTAGCGGGAGGGGCACCGGGGAGCTGTTTTTT
14,TRBJ1-6,TRBV28,-,-,CASRRGSGNSPLHF,TGTGCCAGCCGCCGGGGTAGTGGTAATTCACCCCTCCACTTT
14,TRBJ2-2,TRBV7-3,-,-,CASCPDSNTGELFF,TGTGCCAGCTGCCCGGACTCGAACACCGGGGAGCTGTTTTTT
13,TRBJ2-3,TRBV6-5,-,-,CASRRGHLNTQYF,TGTGCCAGCAGAAGGGGCCACCTAAATACGCAGTATTTT
15,TRBJ2-2,TRBV6-4,-,TRBD1,CASSALSDRIGELFF,TGTGCCAGCAGTGCCCTCTCGGACAGGATCGGGGAGCTGTTTTTT
14,TRBJ2-1,TRBV11-3,once,-,CASSTRLEIREQFF,TGTGCCAGCAGCACAAGACTAGAAATTCGGGAGCAGTTCTTC
17,TRBJ2-3,TRBV4-1,-,-,CASSQSFGQRLTDTQYF,TGCGCCAGCAGCCAATCATTCGGACAGCGCCTCACAGATACGCAGTATTTT
13,TRBJ1-1,TRBV12-5,-,-,CASGLEGDTEAFF,TGTGCTAGTGGTTTGGAGGGGGACACTGAAGCTTTCTTT
15,TRBJ2-7,TRBV9,-,TRBD2,CASSPRTSGSGEQYF,TGTGCCAGCAGCCCCCGGACTAGCGGGAGTGGCGAGCAGTACTTC
14,TRBJ1-2,TRBV30,-,-,CASRITGSYYGYTF,TGTGCCTCCCGCATCACGGGATCTTACTATGGCTACACCTTC
14,TRBJ2-2,TRBV11-1,-,-,CASSLTSNTGELFF,TGTGCCAGCAGCTTGACAAGCAACACCGGGGAGCTGTTTTTT
15,TRBJ2-7,TRBV6-5,-,TRBD2,CASSYSTSASYEQYF,TGTGCCAGCAGTTACTCCACTAGCGCCTCCTACGAGCAGTACTTC
14,TRBJ2-7,TRBV29-1,-,-,CSVLPSGGSYEQYF,TGCAGCGTATTGCCCAGCGGTGGATCCTACGAGCAGTACTTC
13,TRBJ2-3,TRBV5-1,-,-,CASQGPGTDTQYF,TGCGCCAGCCAGGGGCCGGGCACAGATACGCAGTATTTT
14,TRBJ2-7,TRBV6-5,-,-,CASNGDGSLYEQYF,TGTGCCAGCAACGGTGACGGGAGCCTCTACGAGCAGTACTTC
15,TRBJ1-4,TRBV30,-,TRBD1,CAWSADPGQGGKLFF,TGTGCCTGGAGTGCAGACCCGGGACAGGGCGGAAAACTGTTTTTT
14,TRBJ2-7,TRBV28,-,TRBD1,CASSPRDREYEQYF,TGTGCCAGCAGTCCTAGGGACAGGGAATACGAGCAGTACTTC
17,TRBJ2-1,TRBV10-3,-,TRBD2,CAISESEGLAGINEQFF,TGTGCCATCAGTGAGTCGGAGGGACTAGCGGGGATCAATGAGCAGTTCTTC
15,TRBJ2-7,TRBV2,-,-,CASITVRTVTYEQYF,TGTGCCAGCATTACCGTTAGGACAGTCACCTACGAGCAGTACTTC
14,TRBJ1-2,TRBV6-1,-,-,CASSEAGRGYGYTF,TGTGCCAGCAGTGAAGCCGGCAGGGGATATGGCTACACCTTC
14,TRBJ2-4,TRBV19,-,TRBD1,CASSSGGSKNIQYF,TGTGCCAGTAGTTCAGGGGGTTCCAAAAACATTCAGTACTTC
13,TRBJ2-7,TRBV13,once,-,CASSLGRGYEQYF,TGTGCCAGCAGCTTAGGCCGAGGGTACGAGCAGTACTTC
15,TRBJ2-7,TRBV28,-,TRBD2,CASMSGTSGLYEQYF,TGTGCCAGCATGTCCGGGACTAGCGGGCTCTACGAGCAGTACTTC
15,TRBJ1-3,TRBV7-8,-,-,CASSEDQGWGNTIYF,TGTGCCAGCAGCGAAGACCAGGGGTGGGGAAACACCATATATTTT
14,TRBJ2-3,TRBV30,-,TRBD2,CAQPGLAGEDTQYF,TGTGCCCAACCGGGACTAGCGGGAGAGGATACGCAGTATTTT
19,TRBJ2-7,TRBV7-9,-,-,CSSSLEGWPPRASSYEQYF,TGTTCCAGCAGCTTAGAAGGATGGCCACCGCGGGCCAGCTCCTACGAGCAGTACTTC
16,TRBJ2-7,TRBV28,-,TRBD1,CASSHTAGTGRYEQYF,TGTGCCAGCAGCCACACCGCCGGGACAGGGAGATACGAGCAGTACTTC
16,TRBJ2-3,TRBV27,-,-,CASSLVSRRVGDTQYF,TGTGCCAGCAGTTTAGTTTCGCGCAGGGTCGGAGATACGCAGTATTTT
15,TRBJ2-5,TRBV2,-,TRBD1,CASSSLTGRQETQYF,TGTGCCAGCAGTTCTCTGACAGGGCGCCAAGAGACCCAGTACTTC
16,TRBJ2-1,TRBV25-1,-,TRBD2,CASSNRAGAFYNEQFF,TGTGCCAGCTCAAACCGAGCGGGAGCCTTTTACAATGAGCAGTTCTTC
14,TRBJ1-4,TRBV18,-,-,CASSPPVQAEKLFF,TGTGCCAGCTCACCACCGGTGCAGGCTGAAAAACTGTTTTTT
13,TRBJ1-2,TRBV5-4,-,-,CASSWPGGYGYTF,TGTGCCAGCAGCTGGCCGGGGGGATATGGCTACACCTTC
15,TRBJ1-1,TRBV2,-,TRBD1,CASSPVTGRNTEAFF,TGTGCCAGCAGTCCTGTGACAGGGCGGAACACTGAAGCTTTCTTT
17,TRBJ2-7,TRBV27,once,TRBD2,CASRGLAGERGSYEQYF,TGTGCCAGCAGGGGACTAGCGGGAGAGAGGGGAAGTTACGAGCAGTACTTC
14,TRBJ1-3,TRBV5-1,-,-,CASSLGSSGNTIYF,TGCGCCAGCAGCTTAGGGAGCTCTGGAAACACCATATATTTT
15,TRBJ1-1,TRBV2,few,TRBD1,CASRKGTVLNTEAFF,TGTGCCAGCAGAAAAGGGACAGTTTTGAACACTGAAGCTTTCTTT
16,TRBJ2-2,TRBV7-6,-,TRBD1,CASSLIGTGGSGELFF,TGTGCCAGCAGCCTAATCGGGACAGGGGGCTCCGGGGAGCTGTTTTTT